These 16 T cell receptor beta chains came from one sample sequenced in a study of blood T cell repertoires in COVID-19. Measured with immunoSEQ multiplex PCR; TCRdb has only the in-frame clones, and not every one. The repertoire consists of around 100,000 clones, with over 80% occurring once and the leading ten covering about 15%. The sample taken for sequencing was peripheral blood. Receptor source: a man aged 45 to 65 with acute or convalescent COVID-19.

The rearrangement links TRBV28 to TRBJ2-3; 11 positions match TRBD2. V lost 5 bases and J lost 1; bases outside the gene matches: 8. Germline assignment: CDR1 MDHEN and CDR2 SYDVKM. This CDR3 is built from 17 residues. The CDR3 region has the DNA TGTGCCAGCAGTCTCCCCGTTAGCGGGAGGGGCACAGATACGCAGTATTTT. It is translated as CASSLPVSGRGTDTQYF. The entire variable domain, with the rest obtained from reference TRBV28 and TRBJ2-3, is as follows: DVKVTQSSRYLVKRTGEKVFLECVQDMDHENMFWYRQDPGLGLRLIYFSYDVKMKEKGDIPEGYSVSREKKERFSLILESASTNQTSMYLCASSLPVSGRGTDTQYFGPGTRLTVL.

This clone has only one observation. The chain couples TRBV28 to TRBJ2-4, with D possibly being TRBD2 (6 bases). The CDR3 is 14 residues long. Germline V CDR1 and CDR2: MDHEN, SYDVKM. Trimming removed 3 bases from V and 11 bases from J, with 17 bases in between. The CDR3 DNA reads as TGTGCCAGCAGTTTCGAGGGACTTTTACGCGTTCAGTACTTC. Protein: CASSFEGLLRVQYF.

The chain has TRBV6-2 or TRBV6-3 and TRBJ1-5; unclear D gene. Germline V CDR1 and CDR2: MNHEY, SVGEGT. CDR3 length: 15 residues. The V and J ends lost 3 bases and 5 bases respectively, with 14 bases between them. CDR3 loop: CASSYSPYGDQPQHF. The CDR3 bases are TGTGCCAGCAGTTATTCGCCTTACGGAGATCAGCCCCAGCATTTT.

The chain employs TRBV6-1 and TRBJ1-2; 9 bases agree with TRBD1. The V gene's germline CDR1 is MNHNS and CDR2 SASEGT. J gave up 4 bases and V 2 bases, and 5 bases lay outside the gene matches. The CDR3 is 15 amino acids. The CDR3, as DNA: TGTGCCAGCAGTGAACCGACAGGGGGGGGCTATGGCTACACCTTC. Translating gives CASSEPTGGGYGYTF.

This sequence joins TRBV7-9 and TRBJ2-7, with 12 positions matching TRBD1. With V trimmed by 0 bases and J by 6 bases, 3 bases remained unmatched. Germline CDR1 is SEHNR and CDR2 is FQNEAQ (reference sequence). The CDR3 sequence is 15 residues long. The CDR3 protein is CASSLAGTGGSEQYF. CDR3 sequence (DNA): TGTGCCAGCAGCTTAGCGGGGACAGGGGGCAGCGAGCAGTACTTC.

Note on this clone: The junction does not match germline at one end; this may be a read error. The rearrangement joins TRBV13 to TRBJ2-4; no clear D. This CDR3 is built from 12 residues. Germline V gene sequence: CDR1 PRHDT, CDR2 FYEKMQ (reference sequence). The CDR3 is CASSGAINIQYF. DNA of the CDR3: TGTGCCAGCAGCGGAGCCATAAACATTCAGTACTTC.

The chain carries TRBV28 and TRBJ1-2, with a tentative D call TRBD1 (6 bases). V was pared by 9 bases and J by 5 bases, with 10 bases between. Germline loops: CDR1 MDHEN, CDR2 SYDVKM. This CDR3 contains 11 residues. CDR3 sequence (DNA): TGTGCCAGTTTCCAGGGGTATGGCTACACCTTC. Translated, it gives CASFQGYGYTF.

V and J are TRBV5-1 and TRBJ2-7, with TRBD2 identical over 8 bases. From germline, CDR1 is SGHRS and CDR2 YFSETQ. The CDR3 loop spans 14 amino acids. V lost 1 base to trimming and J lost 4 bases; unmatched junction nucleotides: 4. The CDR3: CASSLRPGGYEQYF. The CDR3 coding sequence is TGCGCCAGCAGCTTGAGGCCGGGAGGGTACGAGCAGTACTTC.

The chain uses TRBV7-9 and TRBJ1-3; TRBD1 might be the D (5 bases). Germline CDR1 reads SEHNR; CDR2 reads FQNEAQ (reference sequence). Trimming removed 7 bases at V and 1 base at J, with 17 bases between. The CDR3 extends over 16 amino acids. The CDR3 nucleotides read TGTGCCAGCACCCGATCCGGGACTTCTTCTGGAAACACCATATATTTT. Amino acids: CASTRSGTSSGNTIYF.

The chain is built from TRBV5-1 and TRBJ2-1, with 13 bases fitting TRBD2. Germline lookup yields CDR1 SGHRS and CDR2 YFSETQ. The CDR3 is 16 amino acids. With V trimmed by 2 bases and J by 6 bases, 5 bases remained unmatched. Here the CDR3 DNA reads TGCGCCAGCAGCTTAGGAGGGACTAGCGGGATCAATGAGCAGTTCTTC. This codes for CASSLGGTSGINEQFF. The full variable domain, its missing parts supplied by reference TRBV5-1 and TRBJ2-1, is KAGVTQTPRYLIKTRGQQVTLSCSPISGHRSVSWYQQTPGQGLQFLFEYFSETQRNKGNFPGRFSGRQFSNSRSEMNVSTLELGDSALYLCASSLGGTSGINEQFFGPGTRLTVL.

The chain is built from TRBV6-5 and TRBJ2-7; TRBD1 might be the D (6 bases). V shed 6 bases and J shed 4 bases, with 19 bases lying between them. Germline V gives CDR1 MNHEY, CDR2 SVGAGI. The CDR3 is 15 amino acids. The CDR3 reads CASRISGTSSYEQYF. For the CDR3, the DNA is TGTGCCAGCAGAATATCCGGGACATCCAGTTACGAGCAGTACTTC.

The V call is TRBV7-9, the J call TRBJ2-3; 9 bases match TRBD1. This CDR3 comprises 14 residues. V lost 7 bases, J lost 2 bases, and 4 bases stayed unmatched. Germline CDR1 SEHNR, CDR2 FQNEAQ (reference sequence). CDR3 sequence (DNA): TGTGCCAGCACCGGGACAGGGTCCACAGATACGCAGTATTTT. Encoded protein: CASTGTGSTDTQYF.

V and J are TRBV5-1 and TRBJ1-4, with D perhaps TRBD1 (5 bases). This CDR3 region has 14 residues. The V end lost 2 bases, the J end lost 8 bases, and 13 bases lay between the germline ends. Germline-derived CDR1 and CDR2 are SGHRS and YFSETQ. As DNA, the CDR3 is TGCGCCAGCAGCTTAGACACCCAGGGAGAAAAACTGTTTTTT. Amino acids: CASSLDTQGEKLFF.

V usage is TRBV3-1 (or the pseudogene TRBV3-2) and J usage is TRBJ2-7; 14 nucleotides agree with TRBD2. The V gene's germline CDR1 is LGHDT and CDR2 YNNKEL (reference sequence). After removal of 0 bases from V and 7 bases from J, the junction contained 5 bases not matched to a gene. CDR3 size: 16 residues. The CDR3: CASSQDPGLAGDEQYF. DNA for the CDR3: TGTGCCAGCAGCCAAGATCCGGGACTAGCGGGAGATGAGCAGTACTTC.

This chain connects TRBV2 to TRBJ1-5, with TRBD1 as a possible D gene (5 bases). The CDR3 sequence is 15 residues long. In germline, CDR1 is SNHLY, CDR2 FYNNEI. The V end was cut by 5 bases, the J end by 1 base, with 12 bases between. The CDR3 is CASSLGAVSNQPQHF. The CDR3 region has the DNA TGTGCCAGCAGTCTAGGGGCGGTAAGCAATCAGCCCCAGCATTTT.

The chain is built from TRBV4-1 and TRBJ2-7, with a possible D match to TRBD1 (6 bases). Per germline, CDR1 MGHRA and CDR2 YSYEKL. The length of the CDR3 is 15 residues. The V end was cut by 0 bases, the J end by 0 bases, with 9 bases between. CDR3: CASSQERTASYEQYF. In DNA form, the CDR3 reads TGCGCCAGCAGCCAAGAAAGGACAGCCTCCTACGAGCAGTACTTC.